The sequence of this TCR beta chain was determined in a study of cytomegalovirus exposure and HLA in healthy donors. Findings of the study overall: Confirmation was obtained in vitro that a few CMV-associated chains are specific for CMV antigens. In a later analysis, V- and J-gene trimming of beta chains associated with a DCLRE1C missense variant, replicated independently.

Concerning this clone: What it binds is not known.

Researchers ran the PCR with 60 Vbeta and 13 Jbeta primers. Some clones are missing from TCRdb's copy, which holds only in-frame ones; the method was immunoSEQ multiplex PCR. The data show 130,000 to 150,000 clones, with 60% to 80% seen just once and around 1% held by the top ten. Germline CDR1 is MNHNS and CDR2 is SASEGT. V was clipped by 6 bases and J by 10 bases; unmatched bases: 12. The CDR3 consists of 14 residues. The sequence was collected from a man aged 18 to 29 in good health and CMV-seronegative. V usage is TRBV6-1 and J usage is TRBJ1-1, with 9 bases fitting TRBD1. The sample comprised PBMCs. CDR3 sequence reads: CASRDGTGREGAFF. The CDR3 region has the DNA TGTGCCAGCAGAGACGGGACAGGGCGCGAAGGAGCTTTCTTT.